This is a list of T cell receptor beta chains from one sample in a study of T cell responses to AZD1222 COVID-19 vaccine. Profiled with immunoSEQ multiplex PCR; TCRdb holds only in-frame clones, not every one. The data contain more than 100,000 clones, about 93% of them singletons. Sequencing used peripheral blood, obtained 28 days after the second AZD1222 dose. These receptors were collected from an adult who received the AZD1222 COVID-19 vaccine. The CDR3 runs from the conserved cysteine through the conserved F or W. The order of the fields is CDR3 DNA, CDR3 protein, D gene, V gene, J gene. D genes are given only for firm matches.

TGTGCCAGCAGTCCTCCGGGTCTCCGGGCCGCTTTCTTT	CASSPPGLRAAFF	NA	TRBV6-5	TRBJ1-1
TGTGCCAGCAGCGAACATATAACAGGGGGACTAAGAACTGAAGCTTTCTTT	CASSEHITGGLRTEAFF	TRBD1	TRBV6-1	TRBJ1-1
TGTGCCAGCAGCCAAGGGGGTTTCTATGGCTACACCTTC	CASSQGGFYGYTF	NA	TRBV3-1/TRBV3-2	TRBJ1-2
TGTGCCAGCAGTTACGAGAACTACGACTACACCTTC	CASSYENYDYTF	NA	TRBV6-5	TRBJ1-2
TGTGCCATCAGTGAGTTTCCTTCAGATTCTGGAAACACCATATATTTT	CAISEFPSDSGNTIYF	NA	TRBV10-3	TRBJ1-3
TGTGCCAGCAGCCCTCTCGGGGCGACCTACGAGCAGTACTTC	CASSPLGATYEQYF	NA	TRBV6-2/TRBV6-3	TRBJ2-7
TGTGCCAGTAGTATGGGAGGGGACTATGGCTACACCTTC	CASSMGGDYGYTF	NA	TRBV19	TRBJ1-2
TGTGCCAGCTCCGGGGGAGGTAATTCACCCCTCCACTTT	CASSGGGNSPLHF	NA	TRBV12-3/TRBV12-4	TRBJ1-6
TGTGCCAGCAGCTTAGTAGCGGGTAGGGGAGAGCAGTACTTC	CASSLVAGRGEQYF	TRBD2	TRBV7-2	TRBJ2-7
TGTGCCAGCAGCTTAGGACTAGCGGGCACAGATACGCAGTATTTT	CASSLGLAGTDTQYF	TRBD2	TRBV7-9	TRBJ2-3